The 3 T cell receptor beta chains below all came from one sample that was sequenced in a study of blood T cell repertoires in COVID-19. Method: immunoSEQ multiplex PCR; TCRdb's copy keeps in-frame clones and lacks some. This table holds about 130,000 clones, about 79% found once. Material for sequencing was peripheral blood. Receptors originate from a woman of 80 years or more with acute or convalescent COVID-19.

This clone is a singleton in its sample. This chain connects TRBV3-1 (or the pseudogene TRBV3-2) to TRBJ1-1; D remains ambiguous. Trimming took 2 bases from V and 10 from J, leaving 11 bases between them. Germline loops: CDR1 LGHDT, CDR2 YNNKEL (reference sequence). The CDR3 spans 12 residues. The CDR3 nucleotides read TGTGCCAGCAGCCAATTTCGTGATAGAGCTTTCTTT. As protein: CASSQFRDRAFF.

In its sample, this clone was seen once. The J gene is TRBJ1-2, the V gene TRBV11-2, with D unresolved. V gave up 1 base and J gave up 6 bases, with 18 bases separating them. Germline V gene sequence: CDR1 SGHAT, CDR2 FQNNGV. The CDR3 length is 16 residues. The CDR3 DNA follows: TGTGCCAGCAGCTTAGGAGCCAGCTCCCGGGTGGATGGCTACACCTTC. Its translation: CASSLGASSRVDGYTF.

The chain has TRBV24-1 and TRBJ2-7, with D tentatively TRBD1 (6 bases). From germline, CDR1 is KGHDR and CDR2 SFDVKD. This CDR3 spans 13 amino acids. V was pared by 7 bases and J by 5 bases, with 14 bases between. In DNA form, the CDR3 reads TGTGCCACCAGCTCCGTACAGGGAGACGAGCAGTACTTC. Its translation: CATSSVQGDEQYF.